The 22 T cell receptor beta chains listed next were all sequenced from one sample in a study of blood T cell repertoires in COVID-19. Method: immunoSEQ multiplex PCR; TCRdb's copy keeps in-frame clones and lacks some. The table includes about 88,000 clones, 89% detected once. The specimen was peripheral blood. These receptors were collected from a woman aged 80 or older with active COVID-19.

The chain is built from TRBV28 and TRBJ2-1; 8 nucleotides agree with TRBD2. Per the germline V gene, CDR1 is MDHEN and CDR2 is SYDVKM. V gave up 4 bases and J gave up 7 bases; unmatched junction bases: 12. This CDR3 has 16 amino acids. The CDR3 region is CASSYLTSVVTNEQFF. DNA for the CDR3: TGTGCCAGCAGTTACTTGACTAGCGTCGTGACAAATGAGCAGTTCTTC.

The chain uses TRBV7-2 and TRBJ1-2; a weak D match, TRBD1 (6 bases). CDR1 and CDR2 from the germline V gene are SGHTA and FQGNSA. Trimming took 4 bases from V and 4 from J, leaving 19 bases between them. This CDR3 region has 16 residues. The CDR3 DNA sequence: TGTGCCAGCAGCTCCCAGGTGGGGGGGACAAGCTATGGCTACACCTTC. It encodes CASSSQVGGTSYGYTF. The whole variable domain, remainder taken from reference TRBV7-2 and TRBJ1-2, is GAGVSQSPSNKVTEKGKDVELRCDPISGHTALYWYRQSLGQGLEFLIYFQGNSAPDKSGLPSDRFSAERTGGSVSTLTIQRTQQEDSAVYLCASSSQVGGTSYGYTFGSGTRLTVV.

The chain carries TRBV4-3 and TRBJ1-5; TRBD1 agrees at 9 bases. V was pared by 0 bases and J by 7 bases, with 7 bases of the junction left unmatched. There are 16 residues in the CDR3. Germline CDR1 LGHNA, CDR2 YSLEER. CDR3 in amino acids: CASSQEGTGLKQPQHF. The CDR3 region has the DNA TGCGCCAGCAGCCAAGAGGGGACAGGGTTAAAGCAGCCCCAGCATTTT.

The chain employs TRBV14 and TRBJ2-6; TRBD2 is a possible D gene (6 bases). The germline CDR1 and CDR2 sequences are SGHDN and FVKESK. This CDR3 spans 16 amino acids. V shed 4 bases and J shed 0 bases, with 10 bases lying between them. The CDR3 protein is CASSLLGGSGANVLTF. CDR3 nucleotides: TGTGCCAGCAGCCTTCTGGGGGGCTCTGGGGCCAACGTCCTGACTTTC.

The J gene is TRBJ2-3, the V gene TRBV6-5; TRBD1 agrees at 7 bases. Germline assignment: CDR1 MNHEY and CDR2 SVGAGI. CDR3 length equals 14 residues. After removal of 5 bases from V and 4 bases from J, the junction contained 6 bases not matched to a gene. For the CDR3, the DNA is TGTGCCAGCAGTCCGGACAGGCCCGCAGATACGCAGTATTTT. Translating it yields CASSPDRPADTQYF.

This chain uses TRBV7-3 with TRBJ2-2; possible D gene TRBD2, 6 bases. With 3 bases removed from V and 5 bases from J, the gap between germline ends came to 13 bases. CDR3 length: 15 amino acids. Germline CDR1 and CDR2: SGHTA and FQGTGA. DNA for the CDR3: TGTGCCAGCAGCTTGTCAGGAGGGTATACCGGGGAGCTGTTTTTT. Protein product: CASSLSGGYTGELFF.

The rearrangement joins TRBV6-2 or TRBV6-3 to TRBJ1-2; 8 bases line up with TRBD1. V lost 6 bases to trimming and J lost 3 bases; unmatched junction nucleotides: 18. This CDR3 comprises 18 residues. The germline V gene has CDR1 MNHEY and CDR2 SVGEGT. The CDR3, as DNA: TGTGCCAGCAGCTCTAACGTCCCGGGACAGGCACACCACTATGGCTACACCTTC. Residues: CASSSNVPGQAHHYGYTF.

The chain uses TRBV28 and TRBJ2-1, with TRBD2 as a possible D gene (6 bases). There are 15 residues in the CDR3. Germline V gene sequence: CDR1 MDHEN, CDR2 SYDVKM. Between the trimmed V and J ends, which lost 3 bases and 2 bases, there was a span of 11 bases. The CDR3 sequence: CASSFGIAAYNEQFF. In DNA, the CDR3 is TGTGCCAGCAGTTTCGGGATAGCGGCCTACAATGAGCAGTTCTTC. Full variable domain (rest looked up from reference TRBV28 and TRBJ2-1): DVKVTQSSRYLVKRTGEKVFLECVQDMDHENMFWYRQDPGLGLRLIYFSYDVKMKEKGDIPEGYSVSREKKERFSLILESASTNQTSMYLCASSFGIAAYNEQFFGPGTRLTVL.

This chain joins TRBV7-6 and TRBJ2-5; 11 positions match TRBD2. CDR3 length: 15 residues. CDR1 and CDR2 (germline): SGHVS, FNYEAQ. V trimming: 5 bases; J trimming: 7 bases; junction bases outside the gene matches: 9. The CDR3 reads CASSMGLAAQGTQYF. The CDR3, as DNA: TGTGCCAGCAGCATGGGACTAGCGGCCCAGGGGACCCAGTACTTC.

The chain recombines TRBV11-2 with TRBJ2-7; 9 nucleotides line up with TRBD2. The CDR3 is 15 amino acids. Trimming took 5 bases from V and 1 from J; bases not matched to a gene: 6. CDR1 SGHAT and CDR2 FQNNGV come from the germline V gene. The CDR3 reads CASSLGLAWSYEQYF. As DNA, the CDR3 is TGTGCCAGCAGCCTCGGACTAGCGTGGTCCTACGAGCAGTACTTC.

This chain connects TRBV24-1 to TRBJ2-3; D might be TRBD2 (6 bases). V lost 4 bases and J lost 1, with 17 bases in between. The germline gives CDR1 KGHDR, CDR2 SFDVKD. The CDR3 contains 17 residues. CDR3 bases: TGTGCCACCAGTGACCCCCTAGCGCCAGACCGCACAGATACGCAGTATTTT. It is translated as CATSDPLAPDRTDTQYF.

Turning to this clone: Other DNA sequences of this sample code for an identical CDR3. This chain joins TRBV18 and TRBJ1-1; 11 positions match TRBD1. After removal of 0 bases from V and 4 bases from J, the junction contained 1 base not matched to a gene. Germline V gene data show CDR1 as KGHSH and CDR2 as LQKENI. The CDR3 is 15 amino acids. CDR3 sequence reads: CASSPPGQGGTEAFF. The CDR3 DNA sequence: TGTGCCAGCTCACCACCGGGACAGGGGGGCACTGAAGCTTTCTTT.

The chain uses TRBV4-2 and TRBJ2-1, with TRBD2 identical over 10 bases. Germline CDR1 reads LGHNA; CDR2 reads YNFKEQ. The CDR3 consists of 16 residues. V dropped 0 bases and J dropped 10; count of bases not matched to a gene: 9. Written as DNA, the CDR3 is TGTGCCAGCAGCCAAGAAGGGCTAGCGGGAGTATACGAGCAGTTCTTC. Translating gives CASSQEGLAGVYEQFF.

This chain uses TRBV3-1 (or the pseudogene TRBV3-2) with TRBJ2-7, with D hard to call. V lost 8 bases to trimming and J lost 6 bases, with 17 bases between them. Germline V gene sequence: CDR1 LGHDT, CDR2 YNNKEL (reference sequence). This CDR3 region has 13 residues. The CDR3 protein is CASSQANRGEQYF. CDR3 DNA sequence: TGTGCCAGCTCTCAAGCTAACCGTGGCGAGCAGTACTTC.

The rearrangement joins TRBV21-1 to TRBJ2-3; the table's D call of TRBD1 was not tested on the DNA. TRBV21-1 is a known pseudogene. CDR3 length: 15 amino acids. The CDR3 region is CASSNRQGWADTQYF. The CDR3 DNA is TGTGCCAGCAGCAACCGACAGGGCTGGGCAGATACGCAGTATTTT.

This chain joins TRBV19 and TRBJ2-7; the match to TRBD2 covers 10 bases. CDR1 is LNHDA and CDR2 is SQIVND in the germline V gene (reference sequence). CDR3 size: 16 residues. Unmatched junction bases numbered 8, after V lost 3 bases and J lost 3 bases. CDR3 sequence: CASSMNLVAGGYEQYF. DNA for the CDR3: TGTGCCAGTAGTATGAACCTAGTAGCGGGAGGCTACGAGCAGTACTTC.

This clone was counted between two and nine times. The genes are TRBV7-3 and TRBJ1-6, with D tentatively TRBD1 (6 bases). The CDR3 covers 14 residues. Trimming took off 5 bases at V and 9 bases at J, with 14 bases between the two ends. The germline V gene encodes CDR1 SGHTA and CDR2 FQGTGA. CDR3 sequence (DNA): TGTGCCAGCAGCCTCACAGGGAATGGTTCACCCCTCCACTTT. It is translated as CASSLTGNGSPLHF.

This chain joins TRBV29-1 and TRBJ2-2, with a possible D match to TRBD1 (8 bases). This CDR3 has 10 amino acids. Trimming removed 7 bases from V and 15 bases from J, with 15 bases in between. CDR1 and CDR2 (germline): SQVTM, ANQGSEA. As DNA, the CDR3 is TGCAGCGGGGAAACAGGGGGGGTGTTTTTT. This sequence encodes CSGETGGVFF.

The chain combines TRBV21-1 with TRBJ2-1; no DNA check was done on the table's D call, TRBD2. TRBV21-1 counts as a pseudogene. The CDR3 length is 16 residues. CDR3 nucleotide sequence: TGTGCCAGCAGCAGCTCAGGGACTAGTGAGTACAATGAGCAGTTCTTC. It yields the protein CASSSSGTSEYNEQFF.

The rearrangement uses TRBV4-2 and TRBJ2-7; 12 positions agree with TRBD2. Unmatched junction bases numbered 8, after V lost 4 bases and J lost 4 bases. CDR1 is LGHNA and CDR2 is YNFKEQ in the germline V gene. The CDR3 sequence is 16 residues long. CDR3 coding DNA: TGTGCCAGCAGCCCGCGACTAGCGGGAGTATTATACGAGCAGTACTTC. This gives the protein CASSPRLAGVLYEQYF.

V usage is TRBV20-1 and J usage is TRBJ2-1; tentatively, D is TRBD1 (6 bases). CDR1 and CDR2 (germline): DFQATT, SNEGSKA (reference sequence). The germline V and J ends were trimmed by 3 bases and 8 bases, with 17 bases remaining between them. CDR3 length equals 14 residues. CDR3 protein: CSASIQGAYDEQFF. Here the CDR3 DNA reads TGCAGTGCTAGTATACAGGGTGCTTACGATGAGCAGTTCTTC.

CDR3 coding DNA: TGTGCCAGCAGTTCCCGGTTCGGGGGTAGCGGGAAACCCTACGAGCAGTACTTC. Translating it yields CASSSRFGGSGKPYEQYF. The chain links TRBV28 to TRBJ2-7, with 8 bases identical to TRBD2. Looked up from germline, CDR1 is MDHEN and CDR2 is SYDVKM. V lost 4 bases, J lost 2 bases, and 16 bases stayed unmatched. The CDR3 consists of 18 residues.